The T cell receptor beta chain under discussion was sequenced for a study of T cell responses to AZD1222 COVID-19 vaccine. Generated by immunoSEQ multiplex PCR, the TCRdb table keeps only in-frame clones and is missing some. The table includes about 110,000 clones, about 88% detected once. V lost 4 bases and J lost 2; bases outside the gene matches: 1. The germline gives CDR1 ENHRY, CDR2 SYGVKD. This CDR3 has 13 residues. General study points: Sampled repertoires all dated from after the peak T cell response. When two AZD1222 doses had been given, Spike-specific TCR breadth and depth rose. Seropositive at baseline were only five or six AZD1222 recipients.

Concerning this clone itself: Antigen specificity is unknown.

The source was peripheral blood, collected on day 0 of AZD1222 vaccination. The receptor comes from an adult in good health. The rearrangement uses TRBV10-3 and TRBJ2-5; 7 positions agree with TRBD1. CDR3 nucleotides: TGTGCCATCAGTGCGGGACAGCAAGAGACCCAGTACTTC. This sequence encodes CAISAGQQETQYF.